This TCR beta chain is drawn from a study of monozygotic twins with inflammatory bowel disease. Overall study results and limits: Evidence did not back any single strong signal or clonotype linked to IBD.

The CDR3 extends over 16 amino acids. Germline values: CDR1 MNHEY, CDR2 SVGAGI. Phlebotomy per donor yielded a single 2.5 ml blood sample. UMIs incorporating a 6-nucleotide sample barcode were appended by means of template switching. TCRdb reprocessed the 5' RACE reads and stores each CDR3 protein as one record, lacking DNA. The sample yields a few hundred thousand distinct CDR3 sequences, of which the top ten take up 2.5% to 3%. Points on this clonotype: Its antigen is not identified.

Sequencing used blood. The chain combines TRBV6-5 with TRBJ2-3; TCRdb calls TRBD1, which cannot be checked without DNA. The receptor comes from a human donor with ulcerative colitis or Crohn's disease, or a healthy co-twin of an affected twin (not recorded which). This chain's CDR3 is CASSYSNRGLTDTQYF.